This is a list of T cell receptor beta chains from one sample in a study of monozygotic twins with cystic fibrosis. Sequenced by immunoSEQ multiplex PCR; TCRdb stores in-frame clones only, minus some. The repertoire holds about 35,000 clones, 66% seen once, with less than 0.9% in the top ten. Material: blood. The receptors stem from a girl between 5 and 17 years old with cystic fibrosis. CDR3s include the opening cysteine and the closing phenylalanine or tryptophan. The D gene is left open where the match is weak. Clone sizes are given selectively: once, few, many, or a class where the clone is expanded.

j_call	d_call	v_call	clone_size	cdr3_nt	cdr3_aa
TRBJ2-3	-	TRBV30	-	TGTGCCTGGAGTGTTTTAAGGGGGGATACGCAGTATTTT	CAWSVLRGDTQYF
TRBJ2-1	TRBD2	TRBV20-1	-	TGCAGTGCTCCACTAGCGGGAGCGCAGTTCTTC	CSAPLAGAQFF
TRBJ1-1	TRBD1	TRBV6-6	-	TGTGCCATTACGGGACAGGGGAACACTGAAGCTTTCTTT	CAITGQGNTEAFF
TRBJ2-7	TRBD2	TRBV6-5	-	TGTGCCAGCAGTTCGGGGGGACTAGCCCGCTACGAGCAGTACTTC	CASSSGGLARYEQYF
TRBJ2-1	-	TRBV9	-	TGTGCCAGCAGCGTAGCTACGGTATCCTACAATGAGCAGTTCTTC	CASSVATVSYNEQFF
TRBJ2-1	-	TRBV7-2	-	TGTGCCAGCAGCTTACAGGGGCCCCAGGGGAGGGATGAGCAGTTCTTC	CASSLQGPQGRDEQFF
TRBJ2-1	-	TRBV5-1	-	TGCGCCAGCAGCTTCTTTGCGGGGGCCTTTTACAATGAGCAGTTCTTC	CASSFFAGAFYNEQFF
TRBJ2-5	-	TRBV5-1	-	TGCGCCAGCAGCTACAGTCGGGAGACCCAGTACTTC	CASSYSRETQYF
TRBJ2-7	TRBD2	TRBV5-1	few	TGCGCCAGCAGCTCAGGGACTAGCGGGAATTACGAGCAGTACTTC	CASSSGTSGNYEQYF
TRBJ1-1	-	TRBV28	-	TGTGCCAGCACGAGCAAAATTGCTGAAGCTTTCTTT	CASTSKIAEAFF
TRBJ1-3	TRBD1	TRBV4-3	-	TGCGCCAGCAGCCAACGCCGGGACAGTGGAAACACCATATATTTT	CASSQRRDSGNTIYF
TRBJ2-3	-	TRBV5-1	-	TGCGCCAGCAGCTTCCCCGGGGATACGCAGTATTTT	CASSFPGDTQYF
TRBJ1-1	-	TRBV21-1	-	TGTGCCAGCATCCCGGACACTGAAGCTTTCTTT	CASIPDTEAFF
TRBJ1-1	TRBD1	TRBV5-4	-	TGTGCCAGCAGCTCGGGACAGGGGGCGGCATACACTGAAGCTTTCTTT	CASSSGQGAAYTEAFF
TRBJ1-5	-	TRBV4-1	-	TGCGCCAGCAGCCAAGTGGCCAGGGAGAATCAGCCCCAGCATTTT	CASSQVARENQPQHF
TRBJ2-5	TRBD1	TRBV6-5	-	TGTGCCAGCAGCTTGAGGACAGGGGAAGAGACCCAGTACTTC	CASSLRTGEETQYF
TRBJ2-1	-	TRBV7-2	-	TGTGCCAGCAGCTTACTAGCAGGTTCCTACAATGAGCAGTTCTTC	CASSLLAGSYNEQFF
TRBJ1-1	-	TRBV7-2	-	TGTGCCAGCAGCTTAGTAGGGGGGACCACTGAAGCTTTCTTT	CASSLVGGTTEAFF
TRBJ2-1	TRBD1	TRBV29-1	-	TGCAGCGTTGATAGAGGACAGGGGTGGTATGAGCAGTTCTTC	CSVDRGQGWYEQFF
TRBJ2-1	-	TRBV7-2	-	TGTGCCAGCAGCTTATGGGTTGGGACTCTTAACCGGGAGCAGTTCTTC	CASSLWVGTLNREQFF
TRBJ2-1	TRBD1	TRBV5-6	-	TGTGCCAGCAGCTTGAGAAACAGGGGCCCCTACAATGAGCAGTTCTTC	CASSLRNRGPYNEQFF
TRBJ2-5	-	TRBV29-1	once	TGCAGCGTTCACCGAACAGGAGAGACCCAGTACTTC	CSVHRTGETQYF
TRBJ2-1	-	TRBV10-3	-	TGTGCCATCAGTGAGTCGAGTGATGGGAGCAGCTACAATGAGCAGTTCTTC	CAISESSDGSSYNEQFF
TRBJ1-2	TRBD1	TRBV6-5	-	TGTGCCAGCAGACGCGGGACAGTCTATGGCTACACCTTC	CASRRGTVYGYTF
TRBJ2-4	-	TRBV7-2	few	TGTGCCAGCAGCTCACGGGGGAAAAACATTCAGTACTTC	CASSSRGKNIQYF
TRBJ2-1	-	TRBV30	-	TGTGCCTGGAGTAGACCCGGGGAGCAGTTCTTC	CAWSRPGEQFF
TRBJ1-5	-	TRBV4-3	few	TGCGCCAGCAGCCAAGAGTGGCGGGGGCTGAATCAGCCCCAGCATTTT	CASSQEWRGLNQPQHF
TRBJ1-1	-	TRBV18	once	TGTGCCAGCTCACCAAGCAGGGGACGGACTGAAGCTTTCTTT	CASSPSRGRTEAFF
TRBJ1-1	-	TRBV28	-	TGTGCCAGCAGTTTGGGACAAATGAACACTGAAGCTTTCTTT	CASSLGQMNTEAFF
TRBJ2-2	TRBD2	TRBV9	-	TGTGCCAGCAGCGTAGTAGCGGGGGGTCCCGGGGAGCTGTTTTTT	CASSVVAGGPGELFF